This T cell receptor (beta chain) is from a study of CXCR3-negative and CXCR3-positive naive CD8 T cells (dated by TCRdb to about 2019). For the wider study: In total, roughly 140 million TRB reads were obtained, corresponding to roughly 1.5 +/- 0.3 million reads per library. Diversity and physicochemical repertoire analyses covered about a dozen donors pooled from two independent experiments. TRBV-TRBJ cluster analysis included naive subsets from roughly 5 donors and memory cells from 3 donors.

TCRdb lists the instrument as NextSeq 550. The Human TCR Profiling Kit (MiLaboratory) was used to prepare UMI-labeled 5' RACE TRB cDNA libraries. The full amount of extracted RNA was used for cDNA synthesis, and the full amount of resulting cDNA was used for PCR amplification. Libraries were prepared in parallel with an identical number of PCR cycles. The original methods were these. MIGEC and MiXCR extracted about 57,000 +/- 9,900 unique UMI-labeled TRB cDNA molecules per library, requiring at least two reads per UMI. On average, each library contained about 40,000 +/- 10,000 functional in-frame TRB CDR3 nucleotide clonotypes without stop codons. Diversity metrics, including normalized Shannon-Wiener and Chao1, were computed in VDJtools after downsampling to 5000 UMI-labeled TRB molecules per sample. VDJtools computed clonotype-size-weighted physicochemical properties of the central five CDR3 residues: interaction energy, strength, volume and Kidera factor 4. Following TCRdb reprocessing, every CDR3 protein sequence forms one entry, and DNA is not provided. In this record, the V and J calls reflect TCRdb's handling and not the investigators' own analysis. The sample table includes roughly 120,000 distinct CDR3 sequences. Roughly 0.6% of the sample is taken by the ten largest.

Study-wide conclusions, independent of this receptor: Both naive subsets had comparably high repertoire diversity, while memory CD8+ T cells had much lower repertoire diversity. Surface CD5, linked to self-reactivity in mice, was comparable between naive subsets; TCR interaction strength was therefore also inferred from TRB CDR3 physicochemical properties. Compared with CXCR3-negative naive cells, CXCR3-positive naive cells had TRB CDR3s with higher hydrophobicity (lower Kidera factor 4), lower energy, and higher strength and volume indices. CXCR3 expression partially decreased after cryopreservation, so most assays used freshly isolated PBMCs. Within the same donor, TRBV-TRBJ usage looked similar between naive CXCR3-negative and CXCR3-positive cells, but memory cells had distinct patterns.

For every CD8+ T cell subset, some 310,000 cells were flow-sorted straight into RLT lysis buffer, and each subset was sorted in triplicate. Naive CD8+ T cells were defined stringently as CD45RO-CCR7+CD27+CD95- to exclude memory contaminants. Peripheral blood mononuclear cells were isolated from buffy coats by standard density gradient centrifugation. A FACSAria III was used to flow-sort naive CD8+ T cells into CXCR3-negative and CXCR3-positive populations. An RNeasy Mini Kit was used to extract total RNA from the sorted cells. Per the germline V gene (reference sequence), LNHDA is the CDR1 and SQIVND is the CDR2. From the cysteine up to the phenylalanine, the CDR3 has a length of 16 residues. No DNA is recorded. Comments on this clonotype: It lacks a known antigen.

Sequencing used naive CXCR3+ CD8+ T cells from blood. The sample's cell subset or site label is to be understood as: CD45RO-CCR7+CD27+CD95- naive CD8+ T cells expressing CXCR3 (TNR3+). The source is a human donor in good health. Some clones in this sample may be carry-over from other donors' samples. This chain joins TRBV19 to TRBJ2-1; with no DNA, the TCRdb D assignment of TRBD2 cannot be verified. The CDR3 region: CASSAQGIGSYNEQFF.